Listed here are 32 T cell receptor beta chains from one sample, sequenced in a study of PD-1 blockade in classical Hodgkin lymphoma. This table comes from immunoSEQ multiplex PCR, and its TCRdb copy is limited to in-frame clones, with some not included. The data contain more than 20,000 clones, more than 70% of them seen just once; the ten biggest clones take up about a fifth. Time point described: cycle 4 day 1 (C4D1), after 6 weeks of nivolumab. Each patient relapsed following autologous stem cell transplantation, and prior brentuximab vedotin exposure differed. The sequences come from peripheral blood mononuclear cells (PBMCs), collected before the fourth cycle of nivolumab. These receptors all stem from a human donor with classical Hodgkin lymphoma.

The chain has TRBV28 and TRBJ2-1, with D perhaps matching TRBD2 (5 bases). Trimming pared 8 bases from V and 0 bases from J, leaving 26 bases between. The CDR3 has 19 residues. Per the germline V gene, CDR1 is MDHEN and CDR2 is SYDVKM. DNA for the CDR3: TGTGCCAGCTTCTCCCCCGACCGGGGAAAAAGAAGCTCCTACAATGAGCAGTTCTTC. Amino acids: CASFSPDRGKRSSYNEQFF.

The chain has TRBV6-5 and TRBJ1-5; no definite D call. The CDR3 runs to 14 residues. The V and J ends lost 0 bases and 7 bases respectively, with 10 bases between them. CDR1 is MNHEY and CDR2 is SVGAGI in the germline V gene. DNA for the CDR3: TGTGCCAGCAGTTACTCTTCGGGTTGGCAGCCCCAGCATTTT. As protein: CASSYSSGWQPQHF.

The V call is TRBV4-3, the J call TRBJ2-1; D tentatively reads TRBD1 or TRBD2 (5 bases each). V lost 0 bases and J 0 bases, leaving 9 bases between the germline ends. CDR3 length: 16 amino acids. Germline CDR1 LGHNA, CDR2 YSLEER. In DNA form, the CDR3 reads TGCGCCAGCAGCCAAGAAACGGGGCACTCCTACAATGAGCAGTTCTTC. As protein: CASSQETGHSYNEQFF.

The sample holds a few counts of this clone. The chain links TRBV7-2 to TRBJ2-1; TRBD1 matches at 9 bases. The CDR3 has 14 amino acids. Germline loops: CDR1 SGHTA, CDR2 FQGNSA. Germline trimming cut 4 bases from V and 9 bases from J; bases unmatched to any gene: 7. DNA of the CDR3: TGTGCCAGCAGCTGGGGACAGGGAAAAGGTGAGCAGTTCTTC. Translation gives CASSWGQGKGEQFF.

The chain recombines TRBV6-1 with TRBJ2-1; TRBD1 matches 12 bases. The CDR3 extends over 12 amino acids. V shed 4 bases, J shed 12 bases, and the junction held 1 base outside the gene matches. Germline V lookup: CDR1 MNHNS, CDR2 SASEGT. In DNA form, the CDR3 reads TGTGCCAGCAGTGGGGACAGGGGGCGGCAGTTCTTC. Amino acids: CASSGDRGRQFF.

The CDR3 DNA sequence: TGCGCCAGCTCAGCTTACAACGGAATCTCTGGAAACACCATATATTTT. It encodes CASSAYNGISGNTIYF. The chain joins TRBV5-1 to TRBJ1-3; D not certain. CDR3 length: 16 residues. Trimming cost V 7 bases and J 0 bases, with 17 bases left between them. Per germline, CDR1 SGHRS and CDR2 YFSETQ.

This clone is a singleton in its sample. The CDR3 region has the DNA TGTGCCAGCAGCCTACCCCCATCTAGCACATTCACAGATACGCAGTATTTT. It specifies CASSLPPSSTFTDTQYF. The chain uses TRBV7-2 and TRBJ2-3; D possibly corresponds to TRBD2 (5 bases). CDR3 size: 17 residues. Trimming cost V 5 bases and J 2 bases, with 20 bases left between them. Germline CDR1 reads SGHTA; CDR2 reads FQGNSA. The full variable domain, with the rest looked up from reference TRBV7-2 and TRBJ2-3, is GAGVSQSPSNKVTEKGKDVELRCDPISGHTALYWYRQSLGQGLEFLIYFQGNSAPDKSGLPSDRFSAERTGGSVSTLTIQRTQQEDSAVYLCASSLPPSSTFTDTQYFGPGTRLTVL.

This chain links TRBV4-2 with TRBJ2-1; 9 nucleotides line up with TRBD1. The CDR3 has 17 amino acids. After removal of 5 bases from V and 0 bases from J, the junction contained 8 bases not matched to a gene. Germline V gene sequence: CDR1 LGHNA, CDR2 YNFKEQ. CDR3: CASSSMTGGNSYNEQFF. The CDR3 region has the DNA TGTGCCAGCAGCTCTATGACAGGGGGAAACTCCTACAATGAGCAGTTCTTC.

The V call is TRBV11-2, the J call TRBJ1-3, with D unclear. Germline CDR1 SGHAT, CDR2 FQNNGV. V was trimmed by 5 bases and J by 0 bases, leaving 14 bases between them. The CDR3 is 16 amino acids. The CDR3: CASSRRGENSGNTIYF. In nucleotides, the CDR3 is TGTGCCAGCAGCCGCCGGGGTGAGAACTCTGGAAACACCATATATTTT.

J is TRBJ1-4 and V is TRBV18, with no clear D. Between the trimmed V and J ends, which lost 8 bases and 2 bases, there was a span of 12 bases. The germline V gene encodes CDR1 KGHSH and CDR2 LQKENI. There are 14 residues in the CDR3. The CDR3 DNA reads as TGTGCCAGCAAAAGCAGTATTACTAATGAAAAACTGTTTTTT. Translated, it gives CASKSSITNEKLFF.

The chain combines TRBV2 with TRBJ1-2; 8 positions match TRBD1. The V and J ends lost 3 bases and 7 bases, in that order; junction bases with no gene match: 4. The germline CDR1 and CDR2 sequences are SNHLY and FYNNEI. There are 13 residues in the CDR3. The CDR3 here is CASSDRGLGGYTF. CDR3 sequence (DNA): TGTGCCAGCAGTGACAGGGGGCTGGGTGGCTACACCTTC.

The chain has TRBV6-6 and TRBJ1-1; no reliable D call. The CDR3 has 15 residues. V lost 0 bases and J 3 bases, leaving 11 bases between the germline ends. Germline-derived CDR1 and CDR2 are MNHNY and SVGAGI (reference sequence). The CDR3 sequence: CASSYSTGRDTEAFF. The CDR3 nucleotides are TGTGCCAGCAGTTACTCGACCGGAAGGGACACTGAAGCTTTCTTT.

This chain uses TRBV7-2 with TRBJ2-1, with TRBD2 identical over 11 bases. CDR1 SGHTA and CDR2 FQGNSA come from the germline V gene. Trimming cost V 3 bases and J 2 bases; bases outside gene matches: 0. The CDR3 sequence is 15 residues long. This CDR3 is CASSFSGGAYNEQFF. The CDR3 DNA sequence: TGTGCCAGCAGCTTTAGCGGGGGGGCCTACAATGAGCAGTTCTTC.

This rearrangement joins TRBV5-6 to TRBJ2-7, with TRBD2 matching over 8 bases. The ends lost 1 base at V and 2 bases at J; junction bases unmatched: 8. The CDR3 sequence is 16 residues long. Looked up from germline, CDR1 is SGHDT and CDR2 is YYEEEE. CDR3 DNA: TGTGCCAGCAGCTTGAGTGTATTCGGGGGGGCCTACGAGCAGTACTTC. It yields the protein CASSLSVFGGAYEQYF. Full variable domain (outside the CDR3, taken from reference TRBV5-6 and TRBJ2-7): DAGVTQSPTHLIKTRGQQVTLRCSPKSGHDTVSWYQQALGQGPQFIFQYYEEEERQRGNFPDRFSGHQFPNYSSELNVNALLLGDSALYLCASSLSVFGGAYEQYFGPGTRLTVT.

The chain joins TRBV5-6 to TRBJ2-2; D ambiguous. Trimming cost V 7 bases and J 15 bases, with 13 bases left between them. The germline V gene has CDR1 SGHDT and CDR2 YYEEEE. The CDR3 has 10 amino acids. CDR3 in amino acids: CASRLTTVFF. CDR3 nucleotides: TGTGCCAGCCGACTTACAACGGTGTTTTTT.

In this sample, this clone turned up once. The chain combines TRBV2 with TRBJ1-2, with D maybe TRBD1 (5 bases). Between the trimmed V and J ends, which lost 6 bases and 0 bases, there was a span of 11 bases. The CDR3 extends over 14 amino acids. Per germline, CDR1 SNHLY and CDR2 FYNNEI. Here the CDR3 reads CASRRDGTNYGYTF. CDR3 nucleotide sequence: TGTGCCAGCAGACGGGACGGTACTAACTATGGCTACACCTTC.

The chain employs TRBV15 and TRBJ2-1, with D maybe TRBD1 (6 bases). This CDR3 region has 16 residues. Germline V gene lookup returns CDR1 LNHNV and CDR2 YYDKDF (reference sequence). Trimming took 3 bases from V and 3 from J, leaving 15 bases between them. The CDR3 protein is CATSRQGRGGYNEQFF. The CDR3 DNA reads TGTGCCACCAGCAGGCAGGGAAGAGGGGGCTACAATGAGCAGTTCTTC.

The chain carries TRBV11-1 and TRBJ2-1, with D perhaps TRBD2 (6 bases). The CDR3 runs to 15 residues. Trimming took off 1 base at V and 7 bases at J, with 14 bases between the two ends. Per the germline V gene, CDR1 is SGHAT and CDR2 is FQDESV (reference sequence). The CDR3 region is CASSLGLDEANEQFF. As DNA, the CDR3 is TGTGCCAGCAGCTTAGGACTAGACGAAGCTAATGAGCAGTTCTTC.

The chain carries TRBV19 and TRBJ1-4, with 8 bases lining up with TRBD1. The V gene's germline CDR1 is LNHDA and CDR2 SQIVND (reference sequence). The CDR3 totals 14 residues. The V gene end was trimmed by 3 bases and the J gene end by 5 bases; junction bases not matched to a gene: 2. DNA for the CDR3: TGTGCCAGTAGTATCCGACAGGGGAATGAAAAACTGTTTTTT. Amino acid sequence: CASSIRQGNEKLFF. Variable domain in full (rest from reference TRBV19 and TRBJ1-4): DGGITQSPKYLFRKEGQNVTLSCEQNLNHDAMYWYRQDPGQGLRLIYYSQIVNDFQKGDIAEGYSVSREKKESFPLTVTSAQKNPTAFYLCASSIRQGNEKLFFGSGTQLSVL.

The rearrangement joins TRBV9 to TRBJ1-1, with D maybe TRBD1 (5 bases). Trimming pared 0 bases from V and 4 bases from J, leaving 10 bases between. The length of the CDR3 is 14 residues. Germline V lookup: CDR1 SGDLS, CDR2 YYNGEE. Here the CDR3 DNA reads TGTGCCAGCAGCGTAGGCGGGGGGGGCACTGAAGCTTTCTTT. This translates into CASSVGGGGTEAFF.

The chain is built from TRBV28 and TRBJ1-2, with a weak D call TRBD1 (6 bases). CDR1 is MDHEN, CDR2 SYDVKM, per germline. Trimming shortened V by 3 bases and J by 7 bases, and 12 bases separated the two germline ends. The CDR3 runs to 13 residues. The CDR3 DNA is TGTGCCAGCAGTTTGAGGGGGGTGGGTGGCTACACCTTC. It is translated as CASSLRGVGGYTF.

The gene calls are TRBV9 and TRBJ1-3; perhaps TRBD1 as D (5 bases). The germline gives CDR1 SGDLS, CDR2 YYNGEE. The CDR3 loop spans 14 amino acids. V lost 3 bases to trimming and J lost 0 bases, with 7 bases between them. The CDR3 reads CASSAGSSGNTIYF. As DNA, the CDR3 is TGTGCCAGCAGCGCAGGGAGCTCTGGAAACACCATATATTTT.

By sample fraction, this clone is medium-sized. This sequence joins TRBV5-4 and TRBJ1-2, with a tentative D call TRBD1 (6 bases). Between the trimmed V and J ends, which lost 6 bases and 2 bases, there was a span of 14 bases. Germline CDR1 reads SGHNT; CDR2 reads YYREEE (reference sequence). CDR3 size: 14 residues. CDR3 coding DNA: TGTGCCAGCACGCCGGGACACAAAAACTATGGCTACACCTTC. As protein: CASTPGHKNYGYTF.

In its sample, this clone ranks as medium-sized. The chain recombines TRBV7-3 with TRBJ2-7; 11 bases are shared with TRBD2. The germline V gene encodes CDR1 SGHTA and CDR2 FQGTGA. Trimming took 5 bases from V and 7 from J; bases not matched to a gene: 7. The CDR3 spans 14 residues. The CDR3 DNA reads TGTGCCAGCAGCCCAGGACTAGCGGGCGGGGAGCAGTACTTC. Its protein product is CASSPGLAGGEQYF.

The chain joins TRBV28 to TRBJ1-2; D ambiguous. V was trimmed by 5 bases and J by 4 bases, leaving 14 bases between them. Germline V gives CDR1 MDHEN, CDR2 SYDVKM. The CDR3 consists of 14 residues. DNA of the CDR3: TGTGCCAGCAGTCCGGATTCGGGCGGCTATGGCTACACCTTC. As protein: CASSPDSGGYGYTF.

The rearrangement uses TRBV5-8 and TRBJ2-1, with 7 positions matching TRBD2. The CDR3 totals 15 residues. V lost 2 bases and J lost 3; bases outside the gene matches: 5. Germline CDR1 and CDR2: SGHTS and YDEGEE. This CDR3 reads CASSFSLAYYNEQFF. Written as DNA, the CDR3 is TGTGCCAGCAGCTTCTCACTAGCGTACTACAATGAGCAGTTCTTC.

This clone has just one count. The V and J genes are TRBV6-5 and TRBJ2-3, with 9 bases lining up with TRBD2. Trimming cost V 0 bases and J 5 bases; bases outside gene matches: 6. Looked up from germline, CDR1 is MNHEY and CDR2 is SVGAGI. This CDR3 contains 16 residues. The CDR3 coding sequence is TGTGCCAGCAGTTACTCGAGAGCGGGGGGAGAAGATACGCAGTATTTT. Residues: CASSYSRAGGEDTQYF.

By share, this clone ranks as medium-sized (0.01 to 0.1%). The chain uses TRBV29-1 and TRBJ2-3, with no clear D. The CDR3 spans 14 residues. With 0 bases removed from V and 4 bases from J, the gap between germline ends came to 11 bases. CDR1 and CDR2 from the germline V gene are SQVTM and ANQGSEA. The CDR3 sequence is CSVEEQLGSDTQYF. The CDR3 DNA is TGCAGCGTTGAAGAACAATTAGGGTCAGATACGCAGTATTTT.

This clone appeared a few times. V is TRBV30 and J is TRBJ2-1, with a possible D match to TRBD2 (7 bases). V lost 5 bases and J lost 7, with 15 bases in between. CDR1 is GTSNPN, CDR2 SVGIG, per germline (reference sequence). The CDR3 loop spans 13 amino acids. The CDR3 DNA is TGTGCCTGGGCTAGGGGGGGCCGGAATGAGCAGTTCTTC. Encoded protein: CAWARGGRNEQFF.

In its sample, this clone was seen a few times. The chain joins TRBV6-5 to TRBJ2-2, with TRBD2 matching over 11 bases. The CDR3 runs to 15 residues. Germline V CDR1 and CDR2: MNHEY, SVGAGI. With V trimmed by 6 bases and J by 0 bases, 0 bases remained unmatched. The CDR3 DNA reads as TGTGCCAGCAGGGGACTAGCGGCGAACACCGGGGAGCTGTTTTTT. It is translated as CASRGLAANTGELFF.

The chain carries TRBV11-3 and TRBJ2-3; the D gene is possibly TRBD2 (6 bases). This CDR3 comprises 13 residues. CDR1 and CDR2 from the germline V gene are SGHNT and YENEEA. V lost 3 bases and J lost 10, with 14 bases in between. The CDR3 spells CASSLRTTSAQYF. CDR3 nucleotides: TGTGCCAGCAGCTTGAGGACTACCTCCGCGCAGTATTTT.

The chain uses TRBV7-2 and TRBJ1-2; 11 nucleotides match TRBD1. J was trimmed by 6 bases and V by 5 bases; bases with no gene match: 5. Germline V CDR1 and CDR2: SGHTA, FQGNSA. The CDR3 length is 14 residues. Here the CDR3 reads CASSSWTGGNGYTF. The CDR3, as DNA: TGTGCCAGCAGCAGCTGGACAGGGGGCAATGGCTACACCTTC. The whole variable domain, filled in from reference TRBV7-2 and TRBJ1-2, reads GAGVSQSPSNKVTEKGKDVELRCDPISGHTALYWYRQSLGQGLEFLIYFQGNSAPDKSGLPSDRFSAERTGGSVSTLTIQRTQQEDSAVYLCASSSWTGGNGYTFGSGTRLTVV.